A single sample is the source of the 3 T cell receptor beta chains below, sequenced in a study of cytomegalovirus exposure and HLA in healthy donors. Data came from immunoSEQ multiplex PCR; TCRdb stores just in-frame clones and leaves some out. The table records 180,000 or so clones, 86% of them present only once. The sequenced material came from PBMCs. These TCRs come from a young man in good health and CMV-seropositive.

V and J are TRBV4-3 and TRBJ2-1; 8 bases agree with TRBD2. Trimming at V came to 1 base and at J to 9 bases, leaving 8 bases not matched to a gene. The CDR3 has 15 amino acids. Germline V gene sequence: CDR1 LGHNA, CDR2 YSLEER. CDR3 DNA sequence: TGCGCCAGCAGCCAAGTCGGGGGGGAAAAGGCTGAGCAGTTCTTC. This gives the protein CASSQVGGEKAEQFF.

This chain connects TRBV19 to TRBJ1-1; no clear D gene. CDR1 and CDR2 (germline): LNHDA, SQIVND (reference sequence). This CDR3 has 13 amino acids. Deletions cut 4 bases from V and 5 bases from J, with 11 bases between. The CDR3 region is CASSTVFGTEAFF. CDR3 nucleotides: TGTGCCAGTAGTACCGTCTTCGGAACTGAAGCTTTCTTT.

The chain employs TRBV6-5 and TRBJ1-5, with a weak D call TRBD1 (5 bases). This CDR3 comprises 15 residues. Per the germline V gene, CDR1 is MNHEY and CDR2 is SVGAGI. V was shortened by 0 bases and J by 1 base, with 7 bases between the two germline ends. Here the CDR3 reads CASSYSWDSNQPQHF. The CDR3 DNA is TGTGCCAGCAGTTACTCGTGGGACAGCAATCAGCCCCAGCATTTT.